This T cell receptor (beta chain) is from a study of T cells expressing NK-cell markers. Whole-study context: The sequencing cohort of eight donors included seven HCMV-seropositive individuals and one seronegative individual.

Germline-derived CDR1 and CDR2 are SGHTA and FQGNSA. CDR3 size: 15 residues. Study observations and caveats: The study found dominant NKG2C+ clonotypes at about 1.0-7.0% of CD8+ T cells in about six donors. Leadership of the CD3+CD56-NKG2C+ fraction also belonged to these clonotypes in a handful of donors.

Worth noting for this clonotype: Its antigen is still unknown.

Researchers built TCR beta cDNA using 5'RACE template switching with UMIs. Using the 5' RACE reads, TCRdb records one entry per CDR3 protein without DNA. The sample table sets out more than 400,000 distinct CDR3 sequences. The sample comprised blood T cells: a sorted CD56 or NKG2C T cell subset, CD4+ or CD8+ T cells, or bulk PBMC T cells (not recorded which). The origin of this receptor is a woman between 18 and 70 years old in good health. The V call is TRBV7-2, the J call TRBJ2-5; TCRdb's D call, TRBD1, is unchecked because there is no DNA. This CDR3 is CASSSTGGSQETQYF.